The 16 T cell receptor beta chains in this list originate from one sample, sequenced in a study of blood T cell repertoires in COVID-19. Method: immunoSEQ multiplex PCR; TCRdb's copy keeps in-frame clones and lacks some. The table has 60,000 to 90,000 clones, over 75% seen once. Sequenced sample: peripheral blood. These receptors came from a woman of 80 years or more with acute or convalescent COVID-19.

CDR3 coding DNA: TGTGCCAGCAGCCGGACAGGGGGAAATCAGCCCCAGCATTTT. Translating gives CASSRTGGNQPQHF. This chain links TRBV7-2 with TRBJ1-5, with 10 bases matching TRBD1. Germline CDR1 reads SGHTA; CDR2 reads FQGNSA. Trimming at V came to 5 bases and at J to 4 bases, leaving 2 bases not matched to a gene. The CDR3 is made up of 14 amino acids.

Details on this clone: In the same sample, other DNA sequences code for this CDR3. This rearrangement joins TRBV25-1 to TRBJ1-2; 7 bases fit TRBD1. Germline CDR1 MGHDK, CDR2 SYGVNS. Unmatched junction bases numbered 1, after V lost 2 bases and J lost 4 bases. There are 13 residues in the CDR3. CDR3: CASSEQGGYGYTF. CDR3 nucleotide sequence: TGTGCCAGCAGTGAACAGGGGGGCTATGGCTACACCTTC.

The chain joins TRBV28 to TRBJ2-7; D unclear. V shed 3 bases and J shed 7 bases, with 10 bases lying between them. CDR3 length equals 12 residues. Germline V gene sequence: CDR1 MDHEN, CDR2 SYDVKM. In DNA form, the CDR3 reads TGTGCCAGCAGTTTTGGCTCTAGGGAGCAGTACTTC. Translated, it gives CASSFGSREQYF.

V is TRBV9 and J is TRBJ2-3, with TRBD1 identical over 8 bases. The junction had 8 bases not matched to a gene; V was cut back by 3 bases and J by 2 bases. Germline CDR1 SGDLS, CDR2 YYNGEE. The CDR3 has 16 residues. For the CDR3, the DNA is TGTGCCAGCAGCGCCGGACAGGGTCCTAACACAGATACGCAGTATTTT. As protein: CASSAGQGPNTDTQYF.

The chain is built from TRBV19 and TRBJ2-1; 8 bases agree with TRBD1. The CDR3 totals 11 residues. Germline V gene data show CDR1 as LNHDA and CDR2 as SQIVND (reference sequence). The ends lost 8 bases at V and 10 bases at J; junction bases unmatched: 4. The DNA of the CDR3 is TGTGCCAGTCGACAGGGGTGGGAGCAGTTCTTC. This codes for CASRQGWEQFF.

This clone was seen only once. The CDR3 sequence is CAISGDRRGNSYEQYF. In DNA form, the CDR3 reads TGTGCCATCAGTGGGGATCGCAGGGGAAACTCCTACGAGCAGTACTTC. This rearrangement joins TRBV10-3 to TRBJ2-7; a possible D gene is TRBD1 (6 bases). This CDR3 comprises 16 residues. Germline CDR1 reads ENHRY; CDR2 reads SYGVKD. The germline V and J ends were trimmed by 4 bases and 0 bases, with 16 bases remaining between them.

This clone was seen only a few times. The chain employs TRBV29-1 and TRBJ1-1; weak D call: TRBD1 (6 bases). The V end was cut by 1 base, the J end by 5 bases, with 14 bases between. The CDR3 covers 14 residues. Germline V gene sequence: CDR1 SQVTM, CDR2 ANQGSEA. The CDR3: CSVEGLRGGTEAFF. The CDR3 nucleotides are TGCAGCGTTGAAGGTCTCAGGGGTGGGACTGAAGCTTTCTTT. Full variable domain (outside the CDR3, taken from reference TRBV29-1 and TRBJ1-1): SAVISQKPSRDICQRGTSLTIQCQVDSQVTMMFWYRQQPGQSLTLIATANQGSEATYESGFVIDKFPISRPNLTFSTLTVSNMSPEDSSIYLCSVEGLRGGTEAFFGQGTRLTVV.

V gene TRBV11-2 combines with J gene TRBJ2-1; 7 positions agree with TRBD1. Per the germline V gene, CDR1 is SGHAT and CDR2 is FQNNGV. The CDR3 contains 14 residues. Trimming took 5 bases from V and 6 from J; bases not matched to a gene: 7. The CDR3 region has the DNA TGTGCCAGCAGCACCTCAAACAGGGGCAATGAGCAGTTCTTC. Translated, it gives CASSTSNRGNEQFF. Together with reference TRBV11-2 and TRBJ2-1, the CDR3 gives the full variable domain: EAGVAQSPRYKIIEKRQSVAFWCNPISGHATLYWYQQILGQGPKLLIQFQNNGVVDDSQLPKDRFSAERLKGVDSTLKIQPAKLEDSAVYLCASSTSNRGNEQFFGPGTRLTVL.

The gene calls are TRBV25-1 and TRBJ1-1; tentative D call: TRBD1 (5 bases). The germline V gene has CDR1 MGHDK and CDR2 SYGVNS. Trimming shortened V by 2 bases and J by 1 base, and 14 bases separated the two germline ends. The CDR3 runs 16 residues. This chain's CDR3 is CASSELGQGANTEAFF. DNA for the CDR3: TGTGCCAGCAGTGAACTAGGGCAGGGCGCGAACACTGAAGCTTTCTTT.

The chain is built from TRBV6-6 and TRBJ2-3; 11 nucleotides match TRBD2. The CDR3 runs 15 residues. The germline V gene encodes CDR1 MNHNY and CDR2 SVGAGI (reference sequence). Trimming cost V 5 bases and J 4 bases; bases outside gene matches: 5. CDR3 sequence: CASSDSGRAADTQYF. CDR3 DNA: TGTGCCAGCAGTGATAGCGGGAGGGCCGCAGATACGCAGTATTTT.

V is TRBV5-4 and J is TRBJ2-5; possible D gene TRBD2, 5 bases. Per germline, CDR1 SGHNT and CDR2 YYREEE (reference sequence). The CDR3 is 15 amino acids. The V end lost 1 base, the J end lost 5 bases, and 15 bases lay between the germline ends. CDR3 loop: CASSLNGLGRETQYF. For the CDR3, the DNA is TGTGCCAGCAGCTTGAATGGACTGGGCCGGGAGACCCAGTACTTC. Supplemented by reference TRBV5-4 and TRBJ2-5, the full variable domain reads ETGVTQSPTHLIKTRGQQVTLRCSSQSGHNTVSWYQQALGQGPQFIFQYYREEENGRGNFPPRFSGLQFPNYSSELNVNALELDDSALYLCASSLNGLGRETQYFGPGTRLLVL.

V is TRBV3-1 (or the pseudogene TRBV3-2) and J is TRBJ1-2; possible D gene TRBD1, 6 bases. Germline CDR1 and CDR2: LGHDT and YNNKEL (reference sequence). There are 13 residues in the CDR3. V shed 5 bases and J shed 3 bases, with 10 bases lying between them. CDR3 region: CASSVTGYYGYTF. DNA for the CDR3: TGTGCCAGCAGCGTCACAGGGTACTATGGCTACACCTTC.

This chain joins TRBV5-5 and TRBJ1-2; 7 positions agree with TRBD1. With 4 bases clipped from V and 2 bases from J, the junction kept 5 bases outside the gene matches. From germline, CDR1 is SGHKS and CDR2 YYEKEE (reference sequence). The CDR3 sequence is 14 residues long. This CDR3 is CASSVTTGNYGYTF. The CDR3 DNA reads TGTGCCAGCAGCGTTACGACAGGGAACTATGGCTACACCTTC.

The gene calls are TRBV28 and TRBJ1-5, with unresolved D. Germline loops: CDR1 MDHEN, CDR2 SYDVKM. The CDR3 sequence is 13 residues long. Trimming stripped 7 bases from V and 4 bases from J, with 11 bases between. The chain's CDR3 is CASTTYLNQPQHF. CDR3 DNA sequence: TGTGCCAGCACAACTTACCTTAATCAGCCCCAGCATTTT.

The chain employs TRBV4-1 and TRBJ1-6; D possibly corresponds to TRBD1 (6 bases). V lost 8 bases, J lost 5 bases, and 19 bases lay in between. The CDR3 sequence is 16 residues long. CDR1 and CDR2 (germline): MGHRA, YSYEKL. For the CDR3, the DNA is TGCGCCAGCCGCCTCACCGAGGACAGCAATAATTCACCCCTCCACTTT. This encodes CASRLTEDSNNSPLHF.

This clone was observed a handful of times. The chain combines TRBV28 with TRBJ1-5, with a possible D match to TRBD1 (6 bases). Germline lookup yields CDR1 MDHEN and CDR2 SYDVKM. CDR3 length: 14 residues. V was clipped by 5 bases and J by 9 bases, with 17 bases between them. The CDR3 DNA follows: TGTGCCAGCAGTGTAGGGGGTTCGGAGTTGCCCCAGCATTTT. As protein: CASSVGGSELPQHF. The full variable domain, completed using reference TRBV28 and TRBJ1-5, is DVKVTQSSRYLVKRTGEKVFLECVQDMDHENMFWYRQDPGLGLRLIYFSYDVKMKEKGDIPEGYSVSREKKERFSLILESASTNQTSMYLCASSVGGSELPQHFGDGTRLSIL.